The clone carrying this T cell receptor (beta chain) was seen many times. Taking about 17-31 mg of unsorted bulk tissue, the authors co-extracted RNA and DNA. V was pared by 6 bases and J by 6 bases, with 12 bases between. The germline V gene has CDR1 MDHEN and CDR2 SYDVKM. The CDR3 sequence is 13 residues long. The sample originates from a study of tumor-infiltrating lymphocytes in primary liver carcinoma. The researchers produced TCR beta cDNA from approximately 550 ng total RNA with a constant-region primer. Libraries covering TCR beta were generated through three nested multiplex PCR rounds (using a slightly modified ARM-PCR). PCR rounds one and two used TRBV1-TRBV30 forward primers with a C-beta reverse primer for around 11 cycles each. TCRdb reprocessed the multiplex PCR reads with MiXCR, giving one entry per CDR3 protein. The sample shows 25,000 to 30,000 distinct CDR3 sequences, roughly 80% of them seen only once.

This TCR was sampled from a man aged 40-49 years with primary liver carcinoma and hepatitis B virus infection. The source material was liver tumor tissue from sampling region 3. Stated subset: tumor region T3, left-lateral pole. The chain joins TRBV28 to TRBJ2-1, with D perhaps matching TRBD2 (5 bases). The CDR3 coding sequence is TGTGCCAGCAGCGCCTTGGAGGTCAATGAGCAGTTCTTC. This gives the protein CASSALEVNEQFF.